Reported below is one T cell receptor (beta chain). Its antigen is unidentified. Individual cDNA molecules each received unique molecular identifiers attached to them. A single record per CDR3 protein comes from TCRdb applying MiXCR to the 5' RACE reads. The sample has about 98,000 distinct CDR3 sequences; approximately 11% are singletons. This specimen comes from a study of early T cells in non-severe SARS-CoV-2 infection. Regarding the study as a whole: CD4 and private specificities were missed by VDJdb matching, which favored anti-spike CD8 responses.

The ends lost 3 bases at V and 5 bases at J; junction bases unmatched: 11. Germline CDR1 reads SEHNR; CDR2 reads FQNEAQ (reference sequence). This CDR3 region has 17 residues. The clonotype comes from an adult who was a healthcare worker with PCR-confirmed SARS-CoV-2 infection or an uninfected control (not recorded which). Sequenced material: whole blood. This rearrangement joins TRBV7-9 to TRBJ1-4; 8 bases map to TRBD1. Here the CDR3 DNA reads TGTGCCAGCAGCTTCAAAGGCTCGGACAGGGAGAATGAAAAACTGTTTTTT. Amino acid sequence: CASSFKGSDRENEKLFF.